A single sample gave rise to the 22 T cell receptor beta chains below, sequenced in a study of control samples from healthy donors and cancer patients. Clones were read by immunoSEQ multiplex PCR, and TCRdb kept only the in-frame ones, dropping some. Of over 100,000 clones in the sample, 90% were seen once. The sequenced sample consisted of blood. These receptors were collected from a human donor in good health. The donor label of this sample is uncertain.

The V call is TRBV6-6, the J call TRBJ2-3; TRBD2 is a possible D gene (6 bases). Germline CDR1 is MNHNY and CDR2 is SVGAGI (reference sequence). The CDR3 has 15 residues. Trimming removed 4 bases at V and 2 bases at J, with 13 bases between. The CDR3 reads CASSSSSVNTDTQYF. The CDR3 DNA reads as TGTGCCAGCAGTTCCTCTAGCGTAAACACAGATACGCAGTATTTT.

The gene calls are TRBV5-4 and TRBJ2-3; 9 bases line up with TRBD2. From germline, CDR1 is SGHNT and CDR2 YYREEE (reference sequence). The V segment lost 4 bases and the J segment 4 bases; nucleotides outside the gene matches: 10. The CDR3 covers 16 residues. The CDR3, as DNA: TGTGCCAGCAGCAGTGCTAGCGGGGAGTTCGCAGATACGCAGTATTTT. Its translation is CASSSASGEFADTQYF.

V is TRBV4-3 and J is TRBJ2-2; D gene uncertain. Germline V gives CDR1 LGHNA, CDR2 YSLEER. The CDR3 is 18 amino acids. Trimming pared 2 bases from V and 1 base from J, leaving 17 bases between. CDR3 residues: CASSQKEPASLNTGELFF. As DNA, the CDR3 is TGCGCCAGCAGCCAAAAGGAGCCGGCTTCCCTGAACACCGGGGAGCTGTTTTTT.

The chain employs TRBV4-2 and TRBJ2-3; 8 bases align to TRBD2. The CDR3 is 16 amino acids. From germline, CDR1 is LGHNA and CDR2 YNFKEQ. J was trimmed by 0 bases and V by 4 bases; bases with no gene match: 6. The CDR3 sequence is CASSPTSGSSTDTQYF. CDR3 nucleotides: TGTGCCAGCAGCCCCACGAGCGGGAGTAGCACAGATACGCAGTATTTT.

The CDR3 coding sequence is TGTGCCAGCCTGGCACCGCGGGGATCGACCGGGGAGCTGTTTTTT. It codes for CASLAPRGSTGELFF. V usage is TRBV7-9 and J usage is TRBJ2-2, with TRBD2 as a possible D gene (6 bases). The V gene lost 8 bases and the J gene lost 5 bases, with 18 bases spanning the gap. The CDR3 totals 15 residues. Looked up from germline, CDR1 is SEHNR and CDR2 is FQNEAQ (reference sequence).

This clone was detected only once. The chain has TRBV30 and TRBJ2-1; 10 bases align to TRBD1. The CDR3 spans 12 residues. Per the germline V gene, CDR1 is GTSNPN and CDR2 is SVGIG (reference sequence). V was clipped by 3 bases and J by 9 bases; unmatched bases: 2. The DNA of the CDR3 is TGTGCCTGGAGCGGACAGGGGGGTGAGCAGTTCTTC. Translation gives CAWSGQGGEQFF.

This chain joins TRBV5-1 and TRBJ1-2; D is ambiguous. Germline CDR1 SGHRS, CDR2 YFSETQ. This CDR3 contains 13 residues. V shed 5 bases and J shed 6 bases, with 14 bases lying between them. CDR3 in amino acids: CASRKGELDGYTF. The DNA for the CDR3 is TGCGCCAGCAGGAAGGGCGAGTTAGATGGCTACACCTTC.

The rearrangement links TRBV19 to TRBJ1-2; D gene unclear. In germline, CDR1 is LNHDA, CDR2 SQIVND (reference sequence). Trimming pared 4 bases from V and 7 bases from J, leaving 16 bases between. The CDR3 length is 14 residues. In DNA, the CDR3 is TGTGCCAGTAGTACACCATGGAGGGATCCTGGCTACACCTTC. This gives the protein CASSTPWRDPGYTF. Using reference TRBV19 and TRBJ1-2 for the parts outside the CDR3, the full variable domain is DGGITQSPKYLFRKEGQNVTLSCEQNLNHDAMYWYRQDPGQGLRLIYYSQIVNDFQKGDIAEGYSVSREKKESFPLTVTSAQKNPTAFYLCASSTPWRDPGYTFGSGTRLTVV.

The V gene is TRBV19, the J gene TRBJ1-4; D uncertain. The V end lost 5 bases, the J end lost 5 bases, and 18 bases lay between the germline ends. The germline V gene encodes CDR1 LNHDA and CDR2 SQIVND (reference sequence). The CDR3 sequence is 16 residues long. CDR3 in amino acids: CASSPWPRTRNEKLFF. In DNA form, the CDR3 reads TGTGCCAGTAGTCCTTGGCCCCGCACAAGGAATGAAAAACTGTTTTTT.

Judged by abundance, this clone is medium-sized (0.01 to 0.1%). The rearrangement links TRBV25-1 to TRBJ2-5; D might be TRBD1 (6 bases). V was pared by 3 bases and J by 5 bases, with 10 bases between. There are 13 residues in the CDR3. Germline V gene lookup returns CDR1 MGHDK and CDR2 SYGVNS. As DNA, the CDR3 is TGTGCCAGCAGTGATACAGGGACGGAGACCCAGTACTTC. This encodes CASSDTGTETQYF. The variable domain in full, completed from reference TRBV25-1 and TRBJ2-5, reads EADIYQTPRYLVIGTGKKITLECSQTMGHDKMYWYQQDPGMELHLIHYSYGVNSTEKGDLSSESTVSRIRTEHFPLTLESARPSHTSQYLCASSDTGTETQYFGPGTRLLVL.

V and J are TRBV6-4 and TRBJ2-1; tentative D call: TRBD2 (5 bases). V was clipped by 3 bases and J by 4 bases, with 13 bases between them. The CDR3 contains 15 residues. The germline gives CDR1 MRHNA, CDR2 SNTAGT. CDR3 nucleotides: TGTGCCAGCAGTGATACGGGATTGCTATACAATGAGCAGTTCTTC. It yields the protein CASSDTGLLYNEQFF.

V usage is TRBV2 and J usage is TRBJ2-1; TRBD1 matches 9 bases. Trimming removed 9 bases from V and 7 bases from J; junction bases left unmatched: 4. The germline CDR1 and CDR2 sequences are SNHLY and FYNNEI. The CDR3 is 12 amino acids. The DNA for the CDR3 is TGTGCCAGACAGGGGGCGGGGAATGAGCAGTTCTTC. This codes for CARQGAGNEQFF.

The chain carries TRBV2 and TRBJ1-6; D call uncertain. CDR1 is SNHLY, CDR2 FYNNEI, per germline. Trimming stripped 6 bases from V and 0 bases from J, with 6 bases between. There are 14 residues in the CDR3. The CDR3 sequence: CASSTDSYNSPLHF. CDR3 sequence (DNA): TGTGCCAGCAGCACAGACTCCTATAATTCACCCCTCCACTTT. The full variable domain, its missing parts supplied by reference TRBV2 and TRBJ1-6, is EPEVTQTPSHQVTQMGQEVILRCVPISNHLYFYWYRQILGQKVEFLVSFYNNEISEKSEIFDDQFSVERPDGSNFTLKIRSTKLEDSAMYFCASSTDSYNSPLHFGNGTRLTVT.

The V gene is TRBV7-7, the J gene TRBJ2-3, with a tentative D call TRBD1 (5 bases). The germline gives CDR1 SSHAT, CDR2 FNYEAQ (reference sequence). The CDR3 consists of 13 residues. Deletions cut 5 bases from V and 2 bases from J, with 8 bases between. For the CDR3, the DNA is TGTGCCAGCAGCAGGGGTTTCACAGATACGCAGTATTTT. Its translation: CASSRGFTDTQYF. The whole variable domain, filled in from reference TRBV7-7 and TRBJ2-3, reads GAGVSQSPRYKVTKRGQDVTLRCDPISSHATLYWYQQALGQGPEFLTYFNYEAQPDKSGLPSDRFSAERPEGSISTLTIQRTEQRDSAMYRCASSRGFTDTQYFGPGTRLTVL.

The V and J genes are TRBV5-1 and TRBJ1-1; the D is unclear. Germline V gives CDR1 SGHRS, CDR2 YFSETQ. CDR3 length: 13 amino acids. Trimming took off 3 bases at V and 4 bases at J, with 10 bases between the two ends. The CDR3 protein is CASSSISSTEAFF. The CDR3 DNA sequence: TGCGCCAGCAGCTCTATATCGTCCACTGAAGCTTTCTTT.

The chain links TRBV5-1 to TRBJ2-6; TRBD1 is a possible D gene (6 bases). Germline V gene lookup returns CDR1 SGHRS and CDR2 YFSETQ. The V end was cut by 4 bases, the J end by 0 bases, with 17 bases between. This CDR3 has 18 residues. The CDR3 reads CASSPRTVYGSGANVLTF. Here the CDR3 DNA reads TGCGCCAGCAGCCCGAGGACAGTCTACGGCTCTGGGGCCAACGTCCTGACTTTC.

V gene TRBV5-1 combines with J gene TRBJ2-3; no reliable D call. Germline V gives CDR1 SGHRS, CDR2 YFSETQ. The ends were cut back, 3 bases at V and 2 bases at J, with 10 bases in the middle. CDR3 size: 14 residues. CDR3 in amino acids: CASSSQWPTDTQYF. As DNA, the CDR3 is TGCGCCAGCAGCTCACAATGGCCCACAGATACGCAGTATTTT.

V gene TRBV3-1 (or the pseudogene TRBV3-2) combines with J gene TRBJ2-7; D ambiguous. The CDR3 spans 15 residues. The germline V gene encodes CDR1 LGHDT and CDR2 YNNKEL (reference sequence). The germline V and J ends were trimmed by 4 bases and 5 bases, with 18 bases remaining between them. The CDR3 protein is CASSLGPLKHNEQYF. The CDR3 DNA is TGTGCCAGCAGCCTCGGCCCCCTGAAGCACAACGAGCAGTACTTC.

V is TRBV27 and J is TRBJ1-6; D is uncertain. The V end was cut by 3 bases, the J end by 5 bases, with 14 bases between. The CDR3 contains 16 residues. Germline CDR1 is MNHEY and CDR2 is SMNVEV (reference sequence). The CDR3 here is CASSFLSDGNNSPLHF. Here the CDR3 DNA reads TGTGCCAGCAGTTTTCTCTCGGACGGAAATAATTCACCCCTCCACTTT.

The chain links TRBV21-1 to TRBJ2-7; the D call TRBD2 from the table was never checked on the DNA. TRBV21-1 is given as a pseudogene. The CDR3 length is 18 residues. CDR3 residues: CASSQVPDCEGLSYEQYF. The CDR3 DNA is TGTGCCAGCAGCCAAGTCCCCGATTGTGAGGGTTTATCCTACGAGCAGTACTTC.

V is TRBV9 and J is TRBJ2-1; either TRBD1 or TRBD2 may fit D (6 bases each). CDR3 length: 14 amino acids. Trimming stripped 3 bases from V and 7 bases from J, with 14 bases between. Germline CDR1 and CDR2: SGDLS and YYNGEE. The DNA for the CDR3 is TGTGCCAGCAGCGACAGGGTTGCGGGGAATGAGCAGTTCTTC. Residues: CASSDRVAGNEQFF.

This chain connects TRBV7-2 to TRBJ1-2; the D is unclear. The CDR3 is 13 amino acids. From germline, CDR1 is SGHTA and CDR2 FQGNSA. Deletions cut 4 bases from V and 0 bases from J, with 6 bases between. CDR3 bases: TGTGCCAGCAGCTCAACCGCTAACTATGGCTACACCTTC. It specifies CASSSTANYGYTF.